The next 19 T cell receptor beta chains were all read from a single sample in a study of CD8+CD57+ T cells in acquired aplastic anemia. Genomic DNA served as template for TCR beta VDJ and CDR3 profiling. TCRdb re-called the reads with MiXCR, one entry per CDR3 protein. Of roughly 180,000 distinct CDR3 sequences listed, about half were seen once; the top ten hold 2.9%. The specimen sequenced was sorted CD4+, CD8+, or CD8+CD57+ T cells (not recorded which) from PBMCs. Receptors originate from a human donor in good health.

This clonotype was seen many times. V usage is TRBV7-3 and J usage is TRBJ1-1, with 7 nucleotides matching TRBD1. In germline, CDR1 is SGHTA, CDR2 FQGTGA. After removal of 5 bases from V and 0 bases from J, the junction contained 9 bases not matched to a gene. The CDR3 totals 16 residues. CDR3 in amino acids: CASSPGSDRMNTEAFF. CDR3 nucleotide sequence: TGTGCCAGCAGCCCAGGCTCGGACAGGATGAACACTGAAGCTTTCTTT.

This clonotype occurred many times. The V and J genes are TRBV9 and TRBJ2-1, with no clear D. V was clipped by 0 bases and J by 5 bases, with 6 bases between them. Germline V gives CDR1 SGDLS, CDR2 YYNGEE. The CDR3 is 13 residues long. The chain's CDR3 is CASSVDYHNEQFF. CDR3 DNA sequence: TGTGCCAGCAGCGTAGACTACCACAATGAGCAGTTCTTC.

The chain is built from TRBV20-1 and TRBJ1-2; D is undetermined. V shed 8 bases and J shed 7 bases, with 17 bases lying between them. Germline V lookup: CDR1 DFQATT, CDR2 SNEGSKA (reference sequence). CDR3 size: 12 residues. The CDR3 nucleotides are TGCAGTCAATTGGGCGGTTACGGTGGCTACACCTTC. It specifies CSQLGGYGGYTF.

V and J are TRBV11-2 and TRBJ1-1, with D possibly being TRBD1 (6 bases). The CDR3 is made up of 15 amino acids. CDR1 SGHAT and CDR2 FQNNGV come from the germline V gene. V lost 0 bases and J 2 bases, leaving 10 bases between the germline ends. The chain's CDR3 is CASSLDWGPNTEAFF. DNA of the CDR3: TGTGCCAGCAGCTTAGATTGGGGGCCAAACACTGAAGCTTTCTTT.

The CDR3 sequence: CASSLYSMVAGNNSPLHF. CDR3 bases: TGTGCCAGCAGTTTATACAGTATGGTGGCAGGAAATAATTCACCCCTCCACTTT. The J gene is TRBJ1-6, the V gene TRBV28; D remains unclear. The CDR3 sequence is 18 residues long. V was pared by 1 base and J by 5 bases, with 18 bases between. The V gene's germline CDR1 is MDHEN and CDR2 SYDVKM. The full variable domain, completed using reference TRBV28 and TRBJ1-6, is DVKVTQSSRYLVKRTGEKVFLECVQDMDHENMFWYRQDPGLGLRLIYFSYDVKMKEKGDIPEGYSVSREKKERFSLILESASTNQTSMYLCASSLYSMVAGNNSPLHFGNGTRLTVT.

This chain links TRBV2 with TRBJ2-5; unclear D gene. The V gene's germline CDR1 is SNHLY and CDR2 FYNNEI. The CDR3 length is 11 residues. V was cut by 8 bases and J by 4 bases, with 8 bases left in between. CDR3 in amino acids: CASASGETQYF. The CDR3 region has the DNA TGTGCCAGCGCCAGTGGAGAGACCCAGTACTTC. Filled out from reference TRBV2 and TRBJ2-5, the complete variable domain reads EPEVTQTPSHQVTQMGQEVILRCVPISNHLYFYWYRQILGQKVEFLVSFYNNEISEKSEIFDDQFSVERPDGSNFTLKIRSTKLEDSAMYFCASASGETQYFGPGTRLLVL.

Note on this clonotype: As the CDR3 is not closed by the conserved phenylalanine or tryptophan, this likely results from a read error. Here the CDR3 DNA reads TGTGCTAGAGTAGCGACGGGAGAGACCCAGTACCTC. Translating it yields CARVATGETQYL. The rearrangement uses TRBV2 and TRBJ2-5; D possibly corresponds to TRBD2 (5 bases). In germline, CDR1 is SNHLY, CDR2 FYNNEI. The CDR3 is made up of 12 amino acids.

This clonotype was counted ten times or more. The chain uses TRBV5-1 and TRBJ2-1; the D is unclear. Trimming left V 2 bases short and J 0 bases short, with 6 bases between. The CDR3 sequence is 14 residues long. From germline, CDR1 is SGHRS and CDR2 YFSETQ. The chain's CDR3 is CASSLSSSYNEQFF. In DNA form, the CDR3 reads TGCGCCAGCAGCTTAAGCAGCTCCTACAATGAGCAGTTCTTC.

This clonotype was recorded many times. A junction boundary mismatches the germline segment, possibly from a read error. The chain has TRBV3-1 and TRBJ1-1; D is possibly TRBD1 (6 bases). CDR1 and CDR2 from the germline V gene are LGHDT and YNNKEL (reference sequence). The CDR3 runs to 15 residues. The CDR3 loop reads CASRQGGQSNTEAFF. The CDR3 DNA sequence: TGTGCCAGCAGGCAAGGCGGACAGTCGAACACTGAAGCTTTCTTT. The full variable domain, in which reference TRBV3-1 and TRBJ1-1 provide the parts outside the CDR3, is DTAVSQTPKYLVTQMGNDKSIKCEQNLGHDTMYWYKQDSKKFLKIMFSYNNKELIINETVPNRFSPKSPDKAHLNLHINSLELGDSAVYFCASRQGGQSNTEAFFGQGTRLTVV.

This clonotype was counted many times. In DNA, the CDR3 is TGTGCCAGCAGCCCGGACAGGAAAGAGACCCAGTACTTC. This codes for CASSPDRKETQYF. V is TRBV12-3 or TRBV12-4 and J is TRBJ2-5, with 7 bases fitting TRBD1. The CDR3 extends over 13 amino acids. V dropped 6 bases and J dropped 3; count of bases not matched to a gene: 4.

The chain has TRBV24-1 and TRBJ1-5, with 8 bases that match TRBD1. The germline CDR1 and CDR2 sequences are KGHDR and SFDVKD. The ends lost 9 bases at V and 7 bases at J; junction bases unmatched: 13. The CDR3 is 15 residues long. In DNA form, the CDR3 reads TGTGCCACCTCCTCCAGGGGGCGATCCCAACAGCCCCAGCATTTT. As protein: CATSSRGRSQQPQHF.

This chain connects TRBV12-3 or TRBV12-4 to TRBJ2-2; perhaps TRBD1 as D (6 bases). This CDR3 region has 14 residues. V lost 8 bases and J 6 bases, leaving 16 bases between the germline ends. CDR3 loop: CASLFSQGAGELFF. CDR3 DNA: TGTGCCAGCCTCTTCTCACAGGGTGCCGGGGAGCTGTTTTTT.

This clonotype was counted many times. The chain couples TRBV20-1 to TRBJ2-2, with D maybe TRBD2 (5 bases). This CDR3 has 12 residues. The germline CDR1 and CDR2 sequences are DFQATT and SNEGSKA (reference sequence). Trimming took off 0 bases at V and 10 bases at J, with 9 bases between the two ends. The CDR3 DNA is TGCAGTGCTAGAGATTTGGGAGAGGAGCTGTTTTTT. Its protein is CSARDLGEELFF.

The chain is built from TRBV7-9 and TRBJ1-2, with unresolved D. Trimming left V 5 bases short and J 8 bases short, with 15 bases between. The V gene's germline CDR1 is SEHNR and CDR2 FQNEAQ (reference sequence). The CDR3 length is 13 residues. The DNA of the CDR3 is TGTGCCAGCAGCATCAACCCGGCGGAGGGCTACACCTTC. It specifies CASSINPAEGYTF.

A word on this clonotype: This is likely a read error, given that the CDR3 carries no conserved phenylalanine or tryptophan at its end. The DNA is omitted, as the CDR3 cannot be located on it reliably, and the CDR3 follows TCRdb's listing. The CDR3 here is CASVTGRNTGELSL. The V and J genes are TRBV2 and TRBJ2-2. Ends included, the CDR3 has 14 residues. Germline V lookup: CDR1 SNHLY, CDR2 FYNNEI.

The chain couples TRBV2 to TRBJ1-1; 10 positions match TRBD1. The germline V gene encodes CDR1 SNHLY and CDR2 FYNNEI. The CDR3 spans 13 residues. J was trimmed by 5 bases and V by 5 bases; bases with no gene match: 2. CDR3 sequence reads: CASSRQGATEAFF. DNA for the CDR3: TGTGCCAGCAGTCGACAGGGGGCAACTGAAGCTTTCTTT.

This clonotype was observed a few times. The chain combines TRBV15 with TRBJ2-1; D remains ambiguous. This CDR3 region has 11 residues. With 3 bases removed from V and 7 bases from J, the gap between germline ends came to 4 bases. Germline V gene sequence: CDR1 LNHNV, CDR2 YYDKDF (reference sequence). The CDR3 bases are TGTGCCACCAGCAGCGGTAATGAGCAGTTCTTC. Its translation: CATSSGNEQFF. The variable domain in full, completed from reference TRBV15 and TRBJ2-1, reads DAMVIQNPRYQVTQFGKPVTLSCSQTLNHNVMYWYQQKSSQAPKLLFHYYDKDFNNEADTPDNFQSRRPNTSFCFLDIRSPGLGDTAMYLCATSSGNEQFFGPGTRLTVL.

The genes are TRBV7-8 and TRBJ2-7, with 9 bases that match TRBD2. The CDR3 runs 15 residues. The germline CDR1 and CDR2 sequences are SGHVS and FQNEAQ. The junction had 3 bases not matched to a gene; V was cut back by 1 base and J by 2 bases. The DNA for the CDR3 is TGTGCCAGCAGCTTAGGTGGCGGGGGGGCCTACGAGCAGTACTTC. Translating gives CASSLGGGGAYEQYF.

Ten or more counts support this clonotype. The chain has TRBV6-1 and TRBJ2-7, with 12 bases matching TRBD1. V shed 6 bases and J 4 bases; nucleotides not matched to a gene: 7. This CDR3 comprises 15 residues. The V gene's germline CDR1 is MNHNS and CDR2 SASEGT. Written as DNA, the CDR3 is TGTGCCAGCAGCAAGGGACAGGGGGCTTTTTACGAGCAGTACTTC. Translating it yields CASSKGQGAFYEQYF.